Shown below are 19 T cell receptor beta chains from a single sample sequenced in a study of cytomegalovirus exposure and HLA in healthy donors. Both 60 Vbeta primers and 13 Jbeta primers went into the PCR. TCRdb's copy holds only in-frame clones and misses some; the assay was immunoSEQ multiplex PCR. Of 200,000 to 250,000 clones listed, about 75% were seen once; the top ten hold roughly 1.9%. The sample was PBMCs. These TCRs come from a woman in her 30s in good health and CMV-seronegative.

This sequence joins TRBV9 and TRBJ2-5, with D hard to call. The V gene lost 0 bases and the J gene lost 1 base, with 7 bases spanning the gap. The germline gives CDR1 SGDLS, CDR2 YYNGEE. This CDR3 region has 14 residues. CDR3 sequence reads: CASSVARGQETQYF. The CDR3 DNA sequence: TGTGCCAGCAGCGTAGCGAGAGGCCAAGAGACCCAGTACTTC.

V is TRBV18 and J is TRBJ2-3, with a weak D call TRBD2 (5 bases). Germline V gene lookup returns CDR1 KGHSH and CDR2 LQKENI. The CDR3 extends over 16 amino acids. The V and J ends lost 2 bases and 3 bases respectively, with 15 bases between them. Here the CDR3 DNA reads TGTGCCAGCTCACCAGGGTACCCGGGATTAACAGATACGCAGTATTTT. Translated, it gives CASSPGYPGLTDTQYF.

The chain links TRBV28 to TRBJ1-4; D might be TRBD1 (5 bases). The CDR3 length is 15 residues. Germline V gene sequence: CDR1 MDHEN, CDR2 SYDVKM. Trimming stripped 3 bases from V and 3 bases from J, with 11 bases between. The CDR3 DNA follows: TGTGCCAGCAGTTTCGGCAGGGTTGCTAATGAAAAACTGTTTTTT. This sequence encodes CASSFGRVANEKLFF.

The chain recombines TRBV29-1 with TRBJ1-2; 7 bases align to TRBD1. CDR1 and CDR2 (germline): SQVTM, ANQGSEA. V was clipped by 0 bases and J by 2 bases; unmatched bases: 6. The CDR3 contains 15 residues. CDR3 nucleotide sequence: TGCAGCGTTGAAGATTGGGACAGAGGGAACTATGGCTACACCTTC. Translation gives CSVEDWDRGNYGYTF.

In this sample, this clone turned up a few times. The V call is TRBV6-1, the J call TRBJ1-1, with no clear D. Trimming shortened V by 6 bases and J by 5 bases, and 10 bases separated the two germline ends. This CDR3 has 12 amino acids. CDR1 and CDR2 from the germline V gene are MNHNS and SASEGT. CDR3 bases: TGTGCCAGCAGCGATAGGAGAACTGAAGCTTTCTTT. As protein: CASSDRRTEAFF.

This sequence joins TRBV5-6 and TRBJ1-1; no clear D. V lost 4 bases, J lost 9 bases, and 19 bases lay in between. The CDR3 is 14 residues long. The V gene's germline CDR1 is SGHDT and CDR2 YYEEEE. In DNA, the CDR3 is TGTGCCAGCAGCCAATCGCCCGGTGGGCCTAAAGCTTTCTTT. The encoded protein is CASSQSPGGPKAFF. Together with reference TRBV5-6 and TRBJ1-1, the CDR3 gives the full variable domain: DAGVTQSPTHLIKTRGQQVTLRCSPKSGHDTVSWYQQALGQGPQFIFQYYEEEERQRGNFPDRFSGHQFPNYSSELNVNALLLGDSALYLCASSQSPGGPKAFFGQGTRLTVV.

This chain links TRBV4-1 with TRBJ1-1; 7 nucleotides line up with TRBD1. The CDR3 length is 19 residues. Looked up from germline, CDR1 is MGHRA and CDR2 is YSYEKL. Trimming at V came to 4 bases and at J to 5 bases, leaving 22 bases not matched to a gene. CDR3 region: CASSRPPGTVVLGETEAFF. The CDR3 DNA reads TGCGCCAGCAGCCGACCCCCCGGGACAGTTGTACTGGGTGAGACTGAAGCTTTCTTT.

The genes are TRBV13 and TRBJ2-7, with TRBD1 matching 7 bases. This CDR3 contains 10 residues. The junction had 1 base not matched to a gene; V was cut back by 5 bases and J by 9 bases. Germline CDR1 and CDR2: PRHDT and FYEKMQ (reference sequence). Here the CDR3 reads CASSTGVQYF. DNA of the CDR3: TGTGCCAGCAGCACAGGGGTGCAGTACTTC. Full variable domain (rest looked up from reference TRBV13 and TRBJ2-7): AAGVIQSPRHLIKEKRETATLKCYPIPRHDTVYWYQQGPGQDPQFLISFYEKMQSDKGSIPDRFSAQQFSDYHSELNMSSLELGDSALYFCASSTGVQYFGPGTRLTVT.

The V gene is TRBV29-1, the J gene TRBJ1-1, with TRBD1 matching over 9 bases. After removal of 6 bases from V and 4 bases from J, the junction contained 3 bases not matched to a gene. Germline V gene sequence: CDR1 SQVTM, CDR2 ANQGSEA. CDR3 length equals 12 residues. CDR3 loop: CSVQTGGTEAFF. As DNA, the CDR3 is TGCAGCGTCCAGACAGGGGGCACTGAAGCTTTCTTT.

This clone came up once. The junction differs from germline at one of its ends, possibly a read error. The J gene is TRBJ2-2, the V gene TRBV5-1; 14 nucleotides line up with TRBD2. The germline CDR1 and CDR2 sequences are SGHRS and YFSETQ. The CDR3 has 17 residues. The CDR3: CVSSHSGLAGGTGELFF. In nucleotides, the CDR3 is TGCGTCAGCAGCCATTCCGGACTAGCGGGAGGCACCGGGGAGCTGTTTTTT.

The J gene is TRBJ2-3, the V gene TRBV11-2; TRBD2 matches 8 bases. Trimming cost V 4 bases and J 1 base; bases outside gene matches: 7. The CDR3 extends over 16 amino acids. Germline V lookup: CDR1 SGHAT, CDR2 FQNNGV. The CDR3 DNA sequence: TGTGCCAGCAGCTACCACGGGGGGGGGCGCACAGATACGCAGTATTTT. Protein: CASSYHGGGRTDTQYF.

The rearrangement joins TRBV5-1 to TRBJ2-2; tentatively, D is TRBD1 (5 bases). The CDR3 length is 12 residues. The germline CDR1 and CDR2 sequences are SGHRS and YFSETQ. V was cut by 4 bases and J by 5 bases, with 6 bases left in between. In DNA form, the CDR3 reads TGCGCCAGCAGCCAGGGTACCGGGGAGCTGTTTTTT. This translates into CASSQGTGELFF.

CDR3 nucleotide sequence: TGTGCCAGCAGGGGCGGGGGCACTGAAGCTTTCTTT. It yields the protein CASRGGGTEAFF. The rearrangement links TRBV2 to TRBJ1-1; D might be TRBD1 (5 bases). The CDR3 spans 12 residues. V was shortened by 6 bases and J by 4 bases, with 9 bases between the two germline ends. The germline gives CDR1 SNHLY, CDR2 FYNNEI.

This chain links TRBV5-8 with TRBJ1-4; the D gene is possibly TRBD1 (6 bases). The ends were cut back, 1 base at V and 1 base at J, with 11 bases in the middle. The germline V gene encodes CDR1 SGHTS and CDR2 YDEGEE. The CDR3 has 16 amino acids. The CDR3 is CASSLTNRVTNEKLFF. In nucleotides, the CDR3 is TGTGCCAGCAGCTTGACAAACAGGGTAACTAATGAAAAACTGTTTTTT.

The chain has TRBV7-3 and TRBJ1-3; D is ambiguous. Germline loops: CDR1 SGHTA, CDR2 FQGTGA. CDR3 length: 15 amino acids. V was clipped by 4 bases and J by 0 bases, with 10 bases between them. The CDR3 spells CASSYDTSSGNTIYF. CDR3 sequence (DNA): TGTGCCAGCAGCTATGACACTAGCTCTGGAAACACCATATATTTT.

J is TRBJ1-5 and V is TRBV27; 8 bases map to TRBD1. The CDR3 sequence is 15 residues long. Trimming removed 5 bases from V and 2 bases from J; junction bases left unmatched: 5. Germline CDR1 and CDR2: MNHEY and SMNVEV (reference sequence). The CDR3 protein is CASSPTGDGNQPQHF. DNA of the CDR3: TGTGCCAGCAGTCCGACAGGGGATGGCAATCAGCCCCAGCATTTT.

CDR3 amino acids: CASSRTGRDTQYF. In DNA, the CDR3 is TGTGCCAGCAGCCGGACAGGGCGGGATACGCAGTATTTT. The chain combines TRBV5-6 with TRBJ2-3, with 8 nucleotides matching TRBD1. Germline CDR1 and CDR2: SGHDT and YYEEEE. V lost 4 bases and J lost 6; bases outside the gene matches: 4. The CDR3 runs 13 residues.

The chain couples TRBV19 to TRBJ1-2; D gene ambiguous. There are 12 residues in the CDR3. CDR1 and CDR2 from the germline V gene are LNHDA and SQIVND (reference sequence). Trimming pared 3 bases from V and 4 bases from J, leaving 6 bases between. The CDR3 region has the DNA TGTGCCAGTAGTATCTACAGCTATGGCTACACCTTC. The encoded protein is CASSIYSYGYTF. The variable domain in full, with the rest retrieved from reference TRBV19 and TRBJ1-2, is DGGITQSPKYLFRKEGQNVTLSCEQNLNHDAMYWYRQDPGQGLRLIYYSQIVNDFQKGDIAEGYSVSREKKESFPLTVTSAQKNPTAFYLCASSIYSYGYTFGSGTRLTVV.

The chain has TRBV19 and TRBJ1-4, with D tentatively TRBD1 (5 bases). CDR3 length equals 15 residues. The germline V gene has CDR1 LNHDA and CDR2 SQIVND (reference sequence). The germline V and J ends were trimmed by 3 bases and 4 bases, with 12 bases remaining between them. The DNA of the CDR3 is TGTGCCAGTAGTATGGAAGGGGCGCGTAATGAAAAACTGTTTTTT. Protein sequence: CASSMEGARNEKLFF.